These 7 T cell receptor beta chains originate from one sample sequenced in a study of early T cells in non-severe SARS-CoV-2 infection. TCRdb reanalysed the 5' RACE reads using MiXCR and keeps one entry per CDR3 protein. The table has roughly 12,000 distinct CDR3 sequences, around 5% seen once. The sequenced sample consisted of whole blood. These receptors were obtained from an adult who was a healthcare worker with PCR-confirmed SARS-CoV-2 infection or an uninfected control (not recorded which).

This clonotype was detected ten times or more. The chain joins TRBV10-3 to TRBJ1-1, with TRBD1 identical over 9 bases. This CDR3 is built from 15 residues. J lost 6 bases, V lost 6 bases, and 11 bases had no gene match. Germline V CDR1 and CDR2: ENHRY, SYGVKD. CDR3 amino acids: CAIRDAPGQGSEAFF. CDR3 in DNA: TGTGCCATCAGAGACGCTCCGGGACAGGGATCTGAAGCTTTCTTT.

This clonotype appeared a few times. With a much larger clone just one base away, this may be a read error. This chain connects TRBV4-2 to TRBJ2-3, with D possibly called TRBD1 or TRBD2 (5 bases each). CDR3 length: 16 residues. CDR1 and CDR2 from the germline V gene are LGHNA and YNFKEQ. Trimming removed 4 bases at V and 2 bases at J, with 16 bases between. CDR3 sequence (DNA): TGTGCCAGCAGCCGAGGGGCTCTGAGCAACACAGATACGCAGTATTTT. Translation gives CASSRGALSNTDTQYF.

The sample holds many counts of this clonotype. J is TRBJ2-3 and V is TRBV14; 10 bases fit TRBD2. The CDR3 covers 19 residues. V shed 2 bases and J 1 base; nucleotides not matched to a gene: 12. Looked up from germline, CDR1 is SGHDN and CDR2 is FVKESK. CDR3 residues: CASSQRLAGVLVGTDTQYF. CDR3 nucleotide sequence: TGTGCCAGCAGCCAACGCCTAGCGGGGGTCCTGGTGGGCACAGATACGCAGTATTTT.

V gene TRBV12-3 or TRBV12-4 combines with J gene TRBJ1-1, with a weak D call TRBD1 (5 bases). The CDR3 sequence is 15 residues long. The V and J ends lost 6 bases and 0 bases respectively, with 14 bases between them. Written as DNA, the CDR3 is TGTGCCAGCAGAACAGCCGGGACGTTGAACACTGAAGCTTTCTTT. Protein: CASRTAGTLNTEAFF.

Only a few counts were recorded for this clonotype. The chain combines TRBV5-6 with TRBJ2-1, with D possibly being TRBD1 (6 bases). The V end was cut by 4 bases, the J end by 10 bases, with 9 bases between. The length of the CDR3 is 11 residues. Germline V gene lookup returns CDR1 SGHDT and CDR2 YYEEEE. The CDR3 region is CASSRTVEQFF. The CDR3 region has the DNA TGTGCCAGCAGCAGGACAGTCGAGCAGTTCTTC.

This clonotype came up many times. This sequence joins TRBV6-6 and TRBJ1-5, with D tentatively TRBD1 (6 bases). V gave up 8 bases and J gave up 0 bases, with 14 bases separating them. Germline V CDR1 and CDR2: MNHNY, SVGAGI (reference sequence). CDR3 length: 15 amino acids. As DNA, the CDR3 is TGTGCCAGCGGGAGGGGGAGGGGTAGCAATCAGCCCCAGCATTTT. This gives the protein CASGRGRGSNQPQHF.

This clonotype was counted ten times or more. This chain uses TRBV7-2 with TRBJ2-7, with D unclear. The CDR3 covers 14 residues. The V gene's germline CDR1 is SGHTA and CDR2 FQGNSA. V was clipped by 5 bases and J by 4 bases, with 15 bases between them. The CDR3 region is CASSKPRLRYEQYF. In nucleotides, the CDR3 is TGTGCCAGCAGCAAACCTCGACTTCGATACGAGCAGTACTTC.